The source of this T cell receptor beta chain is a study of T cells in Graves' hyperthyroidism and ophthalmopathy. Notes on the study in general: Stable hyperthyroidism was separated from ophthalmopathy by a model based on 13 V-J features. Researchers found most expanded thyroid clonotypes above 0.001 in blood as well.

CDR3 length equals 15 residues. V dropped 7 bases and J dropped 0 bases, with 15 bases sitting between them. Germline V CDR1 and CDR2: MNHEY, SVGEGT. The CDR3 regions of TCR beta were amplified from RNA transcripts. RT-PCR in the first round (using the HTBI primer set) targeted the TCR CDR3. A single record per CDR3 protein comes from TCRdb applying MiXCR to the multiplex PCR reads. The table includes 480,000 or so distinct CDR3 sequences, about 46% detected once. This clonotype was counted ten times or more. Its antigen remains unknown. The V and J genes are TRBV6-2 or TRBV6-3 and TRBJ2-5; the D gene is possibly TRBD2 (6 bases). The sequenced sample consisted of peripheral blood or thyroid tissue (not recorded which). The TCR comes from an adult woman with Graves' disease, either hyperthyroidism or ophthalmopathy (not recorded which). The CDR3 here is CASTPWGGNQETQYF. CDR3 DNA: TGTGCCAGCACACCCTGGGGCGGGAACCAAGAGACCCAGTACTTC.